The 8 T cell receptor beta chains below come from one sample, sequenced in a study of control samples from healthy donors and cancer patients (dated by TCRdb to about 2020). The library was made by the immunoSEQ multiplex PCR assay. The source is immuneACCESS, and TCRdb retained only in-frame sequences with V and J called. Part of the clones is not carried over; for the studies checked, unresolved V genes explain less than half of this, and the remainder is unexplained. A total of about 170,000 clones appear in this sample, 90% to 95% of them only once. Clones ranked in the top ten supply 1.5% of the sample. The sample taken for sequencing was blood. All receptors come from a woman in her twenties or thirties in good health.

This clone has a handful of counts. The chain is built from TRBV6-4 and TRBJ2-6; D tentatively reads TRBD1 or TRBD2 (5 bases each). V was shortened by 8 bases and J by 0 bases, with 8 bases between the two germline ends. Germline CDR1 MRHNA, CDR2 SNTAGT. This CDR3 region has 14 residues. The CDR3 here is CASGDGSGANVLTF. The CDR3 bases are TGTGCCAGCGGGGACGGCTCTGGGGCCAACGTCCTGACTTTC.

In its sample, this clone was seen once. This CDR3 reads CASRGQQETQYF. The CDR3 DNA is TGTGCCAGCAGGGGACAGCAAGAGACCCAGTACTTC. V usage is TRBV25-1 and J usage is TRBJ2-5; 7 bases match TRBD1. The V segment lost 6 bases and the J segment 2 bases; nucleotides outside the gene matches: 0. Germline CDR1 and CDR2: MGHDK and SYGVNS. The CDR3 loop spans 12 amino acids.

The chain carries TRBV10-2 and TRBJ2-1, with 10 nucleotides matching TRBD2. The germline CDR1 and CDR2 sequences are WSHSY and SAAADI. With 3 bases clipped from V and 10 bases from J, the junction kept 6 bases outside the gene matches. The CDR3 runs to 14 residues. The chain's CDR3 is CASSESGGAGEQFF. The CDR3, as DNA: TGCGCCAGCAGTGAAAGCGGGGGGGCCGGGGAGCAGTTCTTC.

This clone was counted once. CDR3 sequence: CASSFRGAPYNEQFF. Written as DNA, the CDR3 is TGTGCCAGCAGTTTCAGGGGTGCTCCCTACAATGAGCAGTTCTTC. The J gene is TRBJ2-1, the V gene TRBV27; D perhaps matches TRBD1 (6 bases). Trimming removed 3 bases from V and 2 bases from J, with 11 bases in between. This CDR3 is 15 amino acids long. Germline V gene data show CDR1 as MNHEY and CDR2 as SMNVEV (reference sequence).

With regard to this clone: One junction end does not reproduce the germline sequence, and a read error may be involved. The chain has TRBV7-3 and TRBJ2-1; 10 bases are shared with TRBD1. CDR1 and CDR2 from the germline V gene are SGHTA and FQGTGA. This CDR3 is built from 16 residues. In DNA, the CDR3 is TGTGCCAGCAGCTTCTCCGGGACAGGGGCCTACAATGAGCGGTTCTTC. Translated: CASSFSGTGAYNERFF. Full variable domain (rest looked up from reference TRBV7-3 and TRBJ2-1): GAGVSQTPSNKVTEKGKYVELRCDPISGHTALYWYRQSLGQGPEFLIYFQGTGAADDSGLPNDRFFAVRPEGSVSTLKIQRTERGDSAVYLCASSFSGTGAYNERFFGPGTRLTVL.

The rearrangement links TRBV18 to TRBJ2-5, with 8 nucleotides matching TRBD1. The CDR3 extends over 14 amino acids. Germline CDR1 reads KGHSH; CDR2 reads LQKENI. The V gene end was trimmed by 0 bases and the J gene end by 5 bases; junction bases not matched to a gene: 2. The CDR3 DNA sequence: TGTGCCAGCTCACCACCCGGACAGGGTGAGACCCAGTACTTC. This gives the protein CASSPPGQGETQYF.

CDR3 loop: CASRRVTGGYEKLFF. As DNA, the CDR3 is TGTGCCAGCAGGCGAGTGACAGGGGGTTATGAAAAACTGTTTTTT. V and J are TRBV27 and TRBJ1-4; 9 bases map to TRBD1. V trimming: 6 bases; J trimming: 6 bases; junction bases outside the gene matches: 8. Germline loops: CDR1 MNHEY, CDR2 SMNVEV (reference sequence). The CDR3 loop spans 15 amino acids.

This clone occurred once. The rearrangement joins TRBV6-1 to TRBJ1-2; no definite D call. The germline CDR1 and CDR2 sequences are MNHNS and SASEGT. The V and J ends lost 2 bases and 0 bases respectively, with 7 bases between them. There are 14 residues in the CDR3. The CDR3 is CASSERAANYGYTF. CDR3 nucleotides: TGTGCCAGCAGTGAACGGGCAGCTAACTATGGCTACACCTTC.